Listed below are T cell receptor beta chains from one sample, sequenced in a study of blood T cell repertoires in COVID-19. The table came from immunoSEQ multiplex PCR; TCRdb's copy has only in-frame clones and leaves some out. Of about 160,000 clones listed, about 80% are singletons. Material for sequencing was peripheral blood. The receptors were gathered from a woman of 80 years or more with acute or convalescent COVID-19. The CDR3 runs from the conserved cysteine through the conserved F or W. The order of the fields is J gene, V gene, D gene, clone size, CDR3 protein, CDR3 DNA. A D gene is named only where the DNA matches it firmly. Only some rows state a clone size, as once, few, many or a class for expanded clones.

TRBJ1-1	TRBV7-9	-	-	CASTPIGGLITEAFF	TGTGCCAGCACCCCGATTGGGGGCCTCATCACTGAAGCTTTCTTT
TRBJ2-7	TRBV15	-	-	CATSRTSPGEQYF	TGTGCCACCAGTAGGACTTCCCCCGGCGAGCAGTACTTC
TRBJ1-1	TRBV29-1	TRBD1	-	CSVDRGDTEAFF	TGCAGCGTTGACAGGGGGGACACTGAAGCTTTCTTT
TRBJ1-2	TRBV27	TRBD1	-	CASSSRGPLYGYTF	TGTGCCAGCAGTTCAAGGGGGCCACTCTATGGCTACACCTTC
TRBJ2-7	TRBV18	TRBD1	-	CASSPRTGSYEQYF	TGTGCCAGCTCGCCCAGGACAGGGTCCTACGAGCAGTACTTC
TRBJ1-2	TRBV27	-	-	CASSFQGDYRGYGYTF	TGTGCCAGCAGTTTTCAGGGAGATTACCGGGGGTATGGCTACACCTTC
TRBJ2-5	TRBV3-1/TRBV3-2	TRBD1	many	CASSQLRFRQGTPPETQYF	TGTGCCAGCAGCCAATTGAGGTTCAGACAGGGAACTCCCCCAGAGACCCAGTACTTC
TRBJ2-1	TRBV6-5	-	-	CASSYGQGILDEQFF	TGTGCCAGCAGTTATGGTCAGGGGATCTTGGATGAGCAGTTCTTC
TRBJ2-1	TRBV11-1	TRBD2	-	CASSSGLAGGNEQFF	TGTGCCAGCAGCTCCGGACTAGCGGGAGGTAATGAGCAGTTCTTC
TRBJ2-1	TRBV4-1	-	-	CASSQDLRYPNEQFF	TGCGCCAGCAGCCAAGATCTGAGGTACCCCAATGAGCAGTTCTTC
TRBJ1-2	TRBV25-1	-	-	CASKYPTGGYTF	TGTGCCAGCAAATACCCGACGGGTGGCTACACCTTC
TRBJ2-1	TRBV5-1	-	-	CASSLARGYNEQFF	TGCGCCAGCAGCTTGGCCCGGGGATACAATGAGCAGTTCTTC
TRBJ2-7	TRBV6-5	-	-	CASSPQGGGSYEQYF	TGTGCCAGCAGTCCCCAAGGGGGGGGCTCCTACGAGCAGTACTTC
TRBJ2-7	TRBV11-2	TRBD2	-	CASSLEQREDEQYF	TGTGCCAGCAGCTTAGAGCAGCGGGAGGACGAGCAGTACTTC
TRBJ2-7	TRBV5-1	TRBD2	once	CASSLDWGGSYEQYF	TGCGCCAGCAGCTTGGATTGGGGGGGATCCTACGAGCAGTACTTC
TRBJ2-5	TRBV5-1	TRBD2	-	CASSPPGRGKETQYF	TGCGCCAGCAGCCCCCCCGGGAGGGGAAAAGAGACCCAGTACTTC
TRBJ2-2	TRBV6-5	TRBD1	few	CASKQGETGELFF	TGTGCCAGCAAACAGGGGGAGACCGGGGAGCTGTTTTTT
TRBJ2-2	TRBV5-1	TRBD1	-	CASSSSRDRSQNPRELFF	TGCGCCAGCAGCTCGTCCCGGGACAGGTCTCAGAACCCCCGGGAGCTGTTTTTT
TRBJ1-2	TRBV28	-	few	CASSLTGNYGYTF	TGTGCCAGCAGTTTAACCGGGAACTATGGCTACACCTTC
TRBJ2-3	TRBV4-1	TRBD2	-	CASSQEYSGRMRNTQYF	TGCGCCAGCAGCCAAGAATATAGCGGGAGGATGAGGAATACGCAGTATTTT
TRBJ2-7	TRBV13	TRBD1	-	CASSLIGQGLSEQYF	TGTGCCAGCAGCTTAATCGGACAGGGTCTCTCCGAGCAGTACTTC
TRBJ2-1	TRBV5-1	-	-	CASSGGRLPYNEQFF	TGCGCCAGCTCTGGGGGGAGATTACCCTACAATGAGCAGTTCTTC
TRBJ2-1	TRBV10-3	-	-	CAISESTGRVNEQFF	TGTGCCATCAGTGAGTCAACAGGGCGGGTCAATGAGCAGTTCTTC
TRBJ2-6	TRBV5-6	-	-	CASSLYSSGANVLTF	TGTGCCAGCAGCTTATATAGCTCTGGGGCCAACGTCCTGACTTTC
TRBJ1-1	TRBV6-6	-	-	CASDQGRGTEAFF	TGTGCCAGCGATCAAGGGCGAGGGACTGAAGCTTTCTTT
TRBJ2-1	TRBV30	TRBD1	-	CAWSVGRGRGREPQFF	TGTGCCTGGAGCGTGGGGAGAGGCAGGGGGCGAGAGCCCCAGTTCTTC
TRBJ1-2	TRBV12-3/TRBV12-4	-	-	CASSLGLLYGYTF	TGTGCCAGCAGCCTGGGGCTCCTCTATGGCTACACCTTC
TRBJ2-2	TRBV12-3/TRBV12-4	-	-	CAVTNTGELFF	TGTGCCGTCACGAACACCGGGGAGCTGTTTTTT
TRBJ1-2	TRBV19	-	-	CASSIGRGLNYGYTF	TGTGCCAGTAGTATAGGCCGGGGGTTGAACTATGGCTACACCTTC
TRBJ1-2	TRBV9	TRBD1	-	CASSERQGLAF	TGTGCCAGCAGCGAGCGACAGGGGTTGGCCTTC
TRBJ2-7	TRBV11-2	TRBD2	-	CASSLDITGTSGYEQYF	TGTGCCAGCAGCTTAGACATTACCGGGACTAGCGGGTACGAGCAGTACTTC
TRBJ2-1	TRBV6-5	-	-	CASSIVLWAYNEQFF	TGTGCCAGCAGTATAGTCCTCTGGGCTTACAATGAGCAGTTCTTC
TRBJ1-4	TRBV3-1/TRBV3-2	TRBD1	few	CASSRTGYNEKLFF	TGTGCCAGCAGCCGGACAGGATATAATGAAAAACTGTTTTTT
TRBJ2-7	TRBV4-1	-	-	CASSPGVGEQYF	TGCGCCAGCAGCCCCGGGGTGGGCGAGCAGTACTTC
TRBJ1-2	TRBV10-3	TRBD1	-	CAITPDRVRGYTF	TGTGCCATCACCCCGGACAGGGTGCGAGGCTACACCTTC
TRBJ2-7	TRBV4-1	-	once	CASSQEMAGLYEQYF	TGCGCCAGCAGCCAAGAAATGGCAGGGCTCTACGAGCAGTACTTC
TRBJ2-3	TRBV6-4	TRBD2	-	CASSLAGEKTDTQYF	TGTGCCAGCAGCTTAGCGGGAGAGAAGACAGATACGCAGTATTTT
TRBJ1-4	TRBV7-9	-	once	CASSFRTDNEKLFF	TGTGCCAGCAGCTTTAGGACAGATAATGAAAAACTGTTTTTT
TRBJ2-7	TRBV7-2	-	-	CASSFLGGSSYEQYF	TGTGCCAGCAGCTTTTTAGGCGGAAGCTCCTACGAGCAGTACTTC
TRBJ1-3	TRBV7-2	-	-	CASSSTAFTHTIYF	TGTGCCAGCAGCTCGACAGCTTTCACGCACACCATATATTTT
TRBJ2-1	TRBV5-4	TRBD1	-	CASSPGQTSYNEQFF	TGTGCCAGCAGCCCGGGACAGACCTCCTACAATGAGCAGTTCTTC